These 25 T cell receptor beta chains were sequenced from one sample in a study of shared T cell receptors in the human thymus. The method was immunoSEQ multiplex PCR; TCRdb's version includes in-frame clones alone and lacks a portion of them. There are approximately 580,000 clones in the sample; around 78% occur only once, and around 0.013% lies in the top ten. These data were also filed under a second study, of human thymus T cells.

The specimen sequenced was thymocytes. These receptors were obtained from a boy under two years old with a congenital heart defect.

This clone was seen a few times. V and J are TRBV9 and TRBJ2-1; 10 nucleotides line up with TRBD2. This CDR3 comprises 14 residues. Unmatched junction bases numbered 0, after V lost 1 base and J lost 5 bases. The germline V gene has CDR1 SGDLS and CDR2 YYNGEE. CDR3 in amino acids: CASSVTSGNNEQFF. Here the CDR3 DNA reads TGTGCCAGCAGCGTAACTAGCGGGAACAATGAGCAGTTCTTC.

J is TRBJ1-4 and V is TRBV11-2; 11 bases agree with TRBD1. Germline V gene data show CDR1 as SGHAT and CDR2 as FQNNGV. The V gene end was trimmed by 5 bases and the J gene end by 7 bases; junction bases not matched to a gene: 3. CDR3 length equals 14 residues. The CDR3 here is CASSTGTGGEKLFF. CDR3 in DNA: TGTGCCAGCAGCACCGGGACAGGGGGTGAAAAACTGTTTTTT.

This clone was counted between two and nine times. V usage is TRBV25-1 and J usage is TRBJ1-1; a weak D match, TRBD1 (5 bases). Trimming removed 1 base from V and 4 bases from J, with 13 bases in between. CDR1 and CDR2 (germline): MGHDK, SYGVNS. This CDR3 is built from 15 residues. The CDR3 coding sequence is TGTGCCAGCAGTGAATCGGGGGACGGAGGCACTGAAGCTTTCTTT. Residues: CASSESGDGGTEAFF.

The chain uses TRBV19 and TRBJ1-5; the match to TRBD1 covers 7 bases. CDR3 length equals 16 residues. V shed 3 bases, J shed 3 bases, and the junction held 8 bases outside the gene matches. Germline V gene data show CDR1 as LNHDA and CDR2 as SQIVND (reference sequence). The CDR3 DNA is TGTGCCAGTAGTATTTCAGGGGGACGGGACAATCAGCCCCAGCATTTT. Its protein is CASSISGGRDNQPQHF.

This chain links TRBV6-6 with TRBJ2-7; 9 nucleotides align to TRBD1. Trimming removed 6 bases from V and 0 bases from J; junction bases left unmatched: 6. Germline assignment: CDR1 MNHNY and CDR2 SVGAGI (reference sequence). This CDR3 has 15 amino acids. The CDR3 is CASRLRDRASYEQYF. The CDR3 DNA sequence: TGTGCCAGCAGGCTCCGGGACAGGGCCTCCTACGAGCAGTACTTC.

As to this clone: An end of the junction differs from the germline gene, which may be a read error. The chain joins TRBV4-3 to TRBJ2-2; D might be TRBD2 (6 bases). CDR1 and CDR2 from the germline V gene are LGHNA and YSLEER. This CDR3 is built from 17 residues. Here the CDR3 DNA reads TGCGCCAGCAGCCAAGATATTAGTAGCACCCCCACCGGGGGGCTGTTTTTT. As protein: CASSQDISSTPTGGLFF.

The chain employs TRBV6-5 and TRBJ1-4; maybe TRBD1 (5 bases). Germline-derived CDR1 and CDR2 are MNHEY and SVGAGI. The CDR3 has 14 residues. Trimming took off 5 bases at V and 7 bases at J, with 14 bases between the two ends. CDR3 sequence (DNA): TGTGCCAGCAGTCCCGGGGGACTGCCTGAAAAACTGTTTTTT. It translates to CASSPGGLPEKLFF.

The V and J genes are TRBV5-4 and TRBJ1-2, with D tentatively TRBD1 (5 bases). Germline V gene data show CDR1 as SGHNT and CDR2 as YYREEE (reference sequence). The ends were cut back, 2 bases at V and 7 bases at J, with 21 bases in the middle. CDR3 length: 16 amino acids. CDR3 protein: CASSFQFIAGNFGYTF. DNA of the CDR3: TGTGCCAGCAGCTTCCAATTTATCGCAGGGAATTTTGGCTACACCTTC.

The V call is TRBV18, the J call TRBJ1-1; 11 nucleotides align to TRBD1. CDR1 KGHSH and CDR2 LQKENI come from the germline V gene. Trimming took 3 bases from V and 0 from J; bases not matched to a gene: 12. The CDR3 loop spans 19 amino acids. CDR3 in amino acids: CASSPDSRTGGYLNTEAFF. The CDR3 DNA follows: TGTGCCAGCTCACCCGACTCCCGGACAGGGGGCTACCTGAACACTGAAGCTTTCTTT.

This chain joins TRBV12-2 and TRBJ2-2; TRBD1, the table's D call, was not compared with the DNA. TRBV12-2 is a pseudogene locus. This CDR3 comprises 16 residues. The CDR3 loop is CASRLFWGLNTGELFF. In nucleotides, the CDR3 is TGTGCAAGTCGCTTATTCTGGGGGCTCAACACCGGGGAGCTGTTTTTT.

The chain employs TRBV11-2 and TRBJ2-1, with TRBD2 matching 11 bases. The J segment lost 6 bases and the V segment lost 4 bases, leaving 11 bases of the junction unmatched. Per the germline V gene, CDR1 is SGHAT and CDR2 is FQNNGV. The CDR3 is made up of 17 amino acids. CDR3 loop: CASSSPPGTSGTNEQFF. The DNA of the CDR3 is TGTGCCAGCAGCTCACCCCCCGGGACTAGCGGAACCAATGAGCAGTTCTTC. The whole variable domain, remainder taken from reference TRBV11-2 and TRBJ2-1, is EAGVAQSPRYKIIEKRQSVAFWCNPISGHATLYWYQQILGQGPKLLIQFQNNGVVDDSQLPKDRFSAERLKGVDSTLKIQPAKLEDSAVYLCASSSPPGTSGTNEQFFGPGTRLTVL.

J is TRBJ1-5 and V is TRBV7-2, with 7 bases aligning to TRBD1. V gave up 2 bases and J gave up 1 base; unmatched junction bases: 5. CDR1 is SGHTA and CDR2 is FQGNSA in the germline V gene. The CDR3 runs 16 residues. The CDR3 nucleotides are TGTGCCAGCAGCTTAAGGGACAGTGGGAGCAATCAGCCCCAGCATTTT. It translates to CASSLRDSGSNQPQHF. The full variable domain, rest sourced from reference TRBV7-2 and TRBJ1-5, is GAGVSQSPSNKVTEKGKDVELRCDPISGHTALYWYRQSLGQGLEFLIYFQGNSAPDKSGLPSDRFSAERTGGSVSTLTIQRTQQEDSAVYLCASSLRDSGSNQPQHFGDGTRLSIL.

The rearrangement links TRBV5-8 to TRBJ1-5; 9 nucleotides agree with TRBD1. The germline CDR1 and CDR2 sequences are SGHTS and YDEGEE. This CDR3 has 15 amino acids. V was pared by 4 bases and J by 6 bases, with 8 bases of the junction left unmatched. The CDR3 here is CASSDGTGRAQPQHF. The CDR3 nucleotides read TGTGCCAGCAGCGACGGGACAGGGAGAGCTCAGCCCCAGCATTTT.

This clone was counted only a few times. The chain combines TRBV4-2 with TRBJ2-5; 9 nucleotides line up with TRBD1. The J call may be in error: the DNA end matches TRBJ2-7 better. The CDR3 totals 15 residues. Looked up from germline, CDR1 is LGHNA and CDR2 is YNFKEQ. Here the CDR3 reads CASSQDDRGGYEQYF. CDR3 in DNA: TGTGCCAGCAGCCAGGATGACAGGGGGGGCTACGAGCAGTACTTC.

The chain has TRBV5-4 and TRBJ2-1, with D possibly being TRBD2 (6 bases). Germline V gene data show CDR1 as SGHNT and CDR2 as YYREEE (reference sequence). V lost 0 bases and J lost 7, with 20 bases in between. The CDR3 runs 17 residues. CDR3: CASSLAYAGSPWNEQFF. The DNA of the CDR3 is TGTGCCAGCAGCTTGGCCTATGCCGGGAGCCCTTGGAATGAGCAGTTCTTC.

J is TRBJ1-5 and V is TRBV19, with TRBD1 matching over 10 bases. J was trimmed by 7 bases and V by 5 bases; bases with no gene match: 5. The CDR3 length is 14 residues. Per the germline V gene, CDR1 is LNHDA and CDR2 is SQIVND (reference sequence). DNA for the CDR3: TGTGCCAGTAGTTGGACAGGGGGAGACCAGCCCCAGCATTTT. Its protein product is CASSWTGGDQPQHF.

This chain's CDR3 is CASSCTPTGTDQPQHF. DNA for the CDR3: TGCGCCAGCAGCTGCACCCCGACAGGGACGGATCAGCCCCAGCATTTT. V usage is TRBV4-1 and J usage is TRBJ1-5, with 7 bases that match TRBD1. V lost 5 bases to trimming and J lost 5 bases; unmatched junction nucleotides: 12. The CDR3 extends over 16 amino acids. Germline assignment: CDR1 MGHRA and CDR2 YSYEKL.

The table lists this clone with a count of one. This chain connects TRBV19 to TRBJ2-5; no definite D call. Germline V gene sequence: CDR1 LNHDA, CDR2 SQIVND (reference sequence). The CDR3 consists of 13 residues. Trimming pared 1 base from V and 9 bases from J, leaving 12 bases between. CDR3 sequence reads: CASSIVLERPQYF. In nucleotides, the CDR3 is TGTGCCAGTAGTATAGTTCTCGAGCGTCCCCAGTACTTC. Filled out from reference TRBV19 and TRBJ2-5, the complete variable domain reads DGGITQSPKYLFRKEGQNVTLSCEQNLNHDAMYWYRQDPGQGLRLIYYSQIVNDFQKGDIAEGYSVSREKKESFPLTVTSAQKNPTAFYLCASSIVLERPQYFGPGTRLLVL.

This chain connects TRBV4-3 to TRBJ2-3; 9 bases are shared with TRBD1. The CDR3 is made up of 17 amino acids. CDR1 is LGHNA and CDR2 is YSLEER in the germline V gene. The J segment lost 11 bases and the V segment lost 0 bases, leaving 15 bases of the junction unmatched. The CDR3 region has the DNA TGCGCCAGCAGCCAAGATTGGGGGACAGGGAGCCCGGGGAGGCAGTATTTT. Encoded protein: CASSQDWGTGSPGRQYF.

The rearrangement uses TRBV29-1 and TRBJ2-1; 7 bases align to TRBD1. With V trimmed by 1 base and J by 1 base, 13 bases remained unmatched. The V gene's germline CDR1 is SQVTM and CDR2 ANQGSEA. This CDR3 region has 18 residues. CDR3 nucleotide sequence: TGCAGCGTTGAAGGACATATGGACAGGACTTATTCCTACAATGAGCAGTTCTTC. It codes for CSVEGHMDRTYSYNEQFF.

The chain is built from TRBV27 and TRBJ2-5; 12 bases are a match to TRBD2. The CDR3 is 16 amino acids. V trimming: 5 bases; J trimming: 3 bases; junction bases outside the gene matches: 7. Germline CDR1 is MNHEY and CDR2 is SMNVEV (reference sequence). The CDR3 sequence is CASSLMTSGREETQYF. The CDR3 DNA reads as TGTGCCAGCAGTCTAATGACTAGCGGGAGAGAAGAGACCCAGTACTTC.

This clone was detected once. The chain employs TRBV30 and TRBJ2-5, with D hard to call. This CDR3 is built from 12 residues. V shed 3 bases and J shed 2 bases, with 7 bases lying between them. Germline V lookup: CDR1 GTSNPN, CDR2 SVGIG (reference sequence). The DNA for the CDR3 is TGTGCCTGGAGGGGCCCGCAAGAGACCCAGTACTTC. Translating it yields CAWRGPQETQYF. The full variable domain, in which reference TRBV30 and TRBJ2-5 provide the parts outside the CDR3, is SQTIHQWPATLVQPVGSPLSLECTVEGTSNPNLYWYRQAAGRGLQLLFYSVGIGQISSEVPQNLSASRPQDRQFILSSKKLLLSDSGFYLCAWRGPQETQYFGPGTRLLVL.

CDR3: CASGLLYEQYF. The CDR3 bases are TGTGCCAGCGGGCTTCTATACGAGCAGTACTTC. The rearrangement links TRBV28 to TRBJ2-7; D gene unclear. CDR1 and CDR2 (germline): MDHEN, SYDVKM. The CDR3 contains 11 residues. V was pared by 8 bases and J by 4 bases, with 9 bases between.

V is TRBV11-2 and J is TRBJ2-7, with 10 bases aligning to TRBD2. CDR1 is SGHAT, CDR2 FQNNGV, per germline. The CDR3 has 16 amino acids. V lost 4 bases to trimming and J lost 2 bases; unmatched junction nucleotides: 8. The CDR3 reads CASSSPRLAGTYEQYF. CDR3 nucleotide sequence: TGTGCCAGCAGCTCTCCCCGACTAGCGGGCACCTACGAGCAGTACTTC.

This chain joins TRBV14 and TRBJ2-1; 8 bases map to TRBD2. Per the germline V gene, CDR1 is SGHDN and CDR2 is FVKESK. This CDR3 has 13 residues. V lost 4 bases, J lost 8 bases, and 4 bases stayed unmatched. The CDR3 region is CASSRLRGDEQFF. The DNA for the CDR3 is TGTGCCAGCAGCCGTCTGCGGGGGGATGAGCAGTTCTTC.